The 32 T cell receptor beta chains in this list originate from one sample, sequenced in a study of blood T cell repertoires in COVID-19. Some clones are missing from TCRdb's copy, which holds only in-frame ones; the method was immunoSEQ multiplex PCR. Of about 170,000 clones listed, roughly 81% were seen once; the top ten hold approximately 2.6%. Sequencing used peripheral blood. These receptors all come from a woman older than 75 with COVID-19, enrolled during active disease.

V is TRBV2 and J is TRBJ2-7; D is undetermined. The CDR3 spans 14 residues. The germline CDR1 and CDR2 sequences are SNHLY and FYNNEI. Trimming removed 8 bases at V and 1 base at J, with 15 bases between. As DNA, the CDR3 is TGTGCCAGCTTCCCGAAAACAGATTCCTACGAGCAGTACTTC. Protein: CASFPKTDSYEQYF.

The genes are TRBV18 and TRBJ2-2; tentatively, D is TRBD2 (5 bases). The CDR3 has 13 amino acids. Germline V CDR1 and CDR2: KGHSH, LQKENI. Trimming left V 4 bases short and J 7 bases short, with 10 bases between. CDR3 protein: CASSLGGIGELFF. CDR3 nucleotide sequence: TGTGCCAGCTCACTAGGAGGAATCGGGGAGCTGTTTTTT.

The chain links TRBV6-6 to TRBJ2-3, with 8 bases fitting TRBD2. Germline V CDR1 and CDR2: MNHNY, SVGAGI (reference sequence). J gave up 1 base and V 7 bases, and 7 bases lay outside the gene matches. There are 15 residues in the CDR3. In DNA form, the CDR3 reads TGTGCCAGCACCCCCCCCGGGGGGGGCACAGATACGCAGTATTTT. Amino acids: CASTPPGGGTDTQYF.

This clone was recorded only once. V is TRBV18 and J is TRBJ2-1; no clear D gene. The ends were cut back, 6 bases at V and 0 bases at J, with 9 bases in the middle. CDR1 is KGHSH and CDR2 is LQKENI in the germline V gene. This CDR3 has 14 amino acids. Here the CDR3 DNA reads TGTGCCAGCTCGCAGACAAACTCCTACAATGAGCAGTTCTTC. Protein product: CASSQTNSYNEQFF.

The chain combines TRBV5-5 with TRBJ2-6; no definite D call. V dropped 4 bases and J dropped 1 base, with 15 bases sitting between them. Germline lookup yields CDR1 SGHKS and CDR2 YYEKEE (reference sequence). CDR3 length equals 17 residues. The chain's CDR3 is CASSTFDKISGANVLTF. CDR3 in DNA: TGTGCCAGCAGCACATTCGACAAGATTTCTGGGGCCAACGTCCTGACTTTC.

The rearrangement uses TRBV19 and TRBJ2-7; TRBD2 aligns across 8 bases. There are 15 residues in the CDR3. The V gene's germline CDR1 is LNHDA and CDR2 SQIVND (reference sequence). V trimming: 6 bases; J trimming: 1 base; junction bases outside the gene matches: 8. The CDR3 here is CASSSGLGRSYEQYF. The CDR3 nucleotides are TGTGCCAGTAGCTCGGGACTAGGGAGGTCCTACGAGCAGTACTTC. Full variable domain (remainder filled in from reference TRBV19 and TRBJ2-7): DGGITQSPKYLFRKEGQNVTLSCEQNLNHDAMYWYRQDPGQGLRLIYYSQIVNDFQKGDIAEGYSVSREKKESFPLTVTSAQKNPTAFYLCASSSGLGRSYEQYFGPGTRLTVT.

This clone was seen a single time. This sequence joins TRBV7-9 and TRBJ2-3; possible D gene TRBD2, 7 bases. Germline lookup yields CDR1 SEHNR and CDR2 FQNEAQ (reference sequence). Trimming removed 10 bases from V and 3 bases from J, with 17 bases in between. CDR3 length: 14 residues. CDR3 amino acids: CATAGAGATDTQYF. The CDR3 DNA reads TGTGCCACCGCGGGGGCGGGAGCTACAGATACGCAGTATTTT.

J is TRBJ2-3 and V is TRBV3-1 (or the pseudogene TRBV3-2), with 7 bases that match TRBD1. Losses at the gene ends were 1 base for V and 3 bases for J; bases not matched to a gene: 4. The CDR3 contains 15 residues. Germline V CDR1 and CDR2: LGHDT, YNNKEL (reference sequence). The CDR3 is CASSQGSGGTDTQYF. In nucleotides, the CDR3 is TGTGCCAGCAGCCAAGGTTCAGGGGGTACAGATACGCAGTATTTT.

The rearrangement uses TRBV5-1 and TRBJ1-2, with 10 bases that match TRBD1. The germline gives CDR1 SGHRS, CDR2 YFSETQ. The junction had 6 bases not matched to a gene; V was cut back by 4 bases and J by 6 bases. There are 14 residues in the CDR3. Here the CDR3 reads CASSGTGQGHGYTF. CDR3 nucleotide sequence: TGCGCCAGCAGCGGAACGGGACAGGGGCATGGCTACACCTTC.

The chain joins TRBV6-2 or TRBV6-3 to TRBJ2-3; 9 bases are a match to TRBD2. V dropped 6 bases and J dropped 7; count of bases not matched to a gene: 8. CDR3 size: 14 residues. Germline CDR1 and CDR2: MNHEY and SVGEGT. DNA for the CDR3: TGTGCCAGCAGCAGGACTAGCGCATATAATACGCAGTATTTT. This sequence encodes CASSRTSAYNTQYF.

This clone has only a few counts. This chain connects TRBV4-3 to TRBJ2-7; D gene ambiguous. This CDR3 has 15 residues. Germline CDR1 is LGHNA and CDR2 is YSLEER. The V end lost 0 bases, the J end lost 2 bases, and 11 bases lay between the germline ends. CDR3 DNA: TGCGCCAGCAGCCAAGAAACGCAGAAACCCTACGAGCAGTACTTC. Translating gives CASSQETQKPYEQYF.

The CDR3 coding sequence is TGCGCCAGCAGAACGAAAGCGGGTCCCCAAGAGACCCAGTACTTC. This sequence encodes CASRTKAGPQETQYF. V usage is TRBV10-1 and J usage is TRBJ2-5; tentatively, D is TRBD2 (6 bases). Germline V gene sequence: CDR1 WNHNN, CDR2 SYGVQD (reference sequence). The length of the CDR3 is 15 residues. The germline V and J ends were trimmed by 6 bases and 1 base, with 15 bases remaining between them.

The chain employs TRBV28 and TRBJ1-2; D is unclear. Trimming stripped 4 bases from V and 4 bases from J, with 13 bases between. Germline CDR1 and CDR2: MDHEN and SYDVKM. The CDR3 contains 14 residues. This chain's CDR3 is CASSSTGGFYGYTF. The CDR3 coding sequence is TGTGCCAGCAGTTCGACCGGAGGGTTCTATGGCTACACCTTC.

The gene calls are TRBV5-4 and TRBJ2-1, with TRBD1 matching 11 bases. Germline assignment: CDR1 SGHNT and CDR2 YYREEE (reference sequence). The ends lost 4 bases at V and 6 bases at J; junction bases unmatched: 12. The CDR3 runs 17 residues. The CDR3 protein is CASSRNTGTGGVNEQFF. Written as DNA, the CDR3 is TGTGCCAGCAGCCGTAACACCGGGACAGGGGGGGTCAATGAGCAGTTCTTC.

DNA of the CDR3: TGTGCCAGTACCATCGGGGGGGTAGGCGGATCACCCCTCCACTTT. It translates to CASTIGGVGGSPLHF. J is TRBJ1-6 and V is TRBV19, with TRBD1 as a possible D gene (5 bases). Germline CDR1 LNHDA, CDR2 SQIVND (reference sequence). Trimming shortened V by 7 bases and J by 10 bases, and 20 bases separated the two germline ends. The CDR3 length is 15 residues.

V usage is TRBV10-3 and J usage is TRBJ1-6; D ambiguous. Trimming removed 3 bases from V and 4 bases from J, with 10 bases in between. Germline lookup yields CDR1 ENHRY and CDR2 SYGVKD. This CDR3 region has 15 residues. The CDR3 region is CAISDSGIYNSPLHF. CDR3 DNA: TGTGCCATCAGTGACTCGGGGATTTATAATTCACCCCTCCACTTT.

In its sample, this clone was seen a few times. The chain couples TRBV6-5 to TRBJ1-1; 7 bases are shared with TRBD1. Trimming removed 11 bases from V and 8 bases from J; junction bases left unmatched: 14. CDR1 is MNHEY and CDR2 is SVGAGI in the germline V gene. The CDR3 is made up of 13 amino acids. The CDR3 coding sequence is TGTGCCGCAACCGACAGGGTGAAATCCGAAGCTTTCTTT. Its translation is CAATDRVKSEAFF.

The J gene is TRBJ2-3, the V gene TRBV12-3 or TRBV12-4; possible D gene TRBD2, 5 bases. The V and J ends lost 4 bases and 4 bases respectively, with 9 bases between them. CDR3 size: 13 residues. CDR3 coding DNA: TGTGCCAGCAGTTGGTGGACTGCAGATACGCAGTATTTT. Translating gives CASSWWTADTQYF.

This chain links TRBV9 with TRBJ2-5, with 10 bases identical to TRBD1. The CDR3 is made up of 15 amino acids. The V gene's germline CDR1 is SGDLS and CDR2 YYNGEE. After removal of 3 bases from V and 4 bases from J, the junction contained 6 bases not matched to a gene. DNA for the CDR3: TGTGCCAGCAGCGGGGGACAGGGGTGGGGAGAGACCCAGTACTTC. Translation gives CASSGGQGWGETQYF.

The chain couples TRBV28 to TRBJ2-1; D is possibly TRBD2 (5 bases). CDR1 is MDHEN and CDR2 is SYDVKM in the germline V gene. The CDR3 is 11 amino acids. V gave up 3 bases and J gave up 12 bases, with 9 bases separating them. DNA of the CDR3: TGTGCCAGCAGTTTCACACTAGGGCAGTTCTTC. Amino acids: CASSFTLGQFF.

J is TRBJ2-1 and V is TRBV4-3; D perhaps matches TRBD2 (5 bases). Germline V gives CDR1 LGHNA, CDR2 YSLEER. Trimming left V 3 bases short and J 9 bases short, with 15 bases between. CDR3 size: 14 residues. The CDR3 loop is CASSHLRARGEQFF. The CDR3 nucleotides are TGCGCCAGCAGCCATCTCCGGGCCCGGGGTGAGCAGTTCTTC.

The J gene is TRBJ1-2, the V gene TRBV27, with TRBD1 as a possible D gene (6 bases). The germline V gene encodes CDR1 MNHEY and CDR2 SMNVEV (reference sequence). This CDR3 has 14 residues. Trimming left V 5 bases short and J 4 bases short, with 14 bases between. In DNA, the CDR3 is TGTGCCAGCAGTCGGCAGGGGCCAACCTATGGCTACACCTTC. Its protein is CASSRQGPTYGYTF.

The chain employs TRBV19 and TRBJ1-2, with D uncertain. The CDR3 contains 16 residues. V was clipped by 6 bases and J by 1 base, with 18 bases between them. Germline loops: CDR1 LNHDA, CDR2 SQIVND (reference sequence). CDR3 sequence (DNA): TGTGCCAGTAGACACGCCTCCGACAAGTATAACTATGGCTACACCTTC. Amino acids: CASRHASDKYNYGYTF. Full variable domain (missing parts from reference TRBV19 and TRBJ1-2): DGGITQSPKYLFRKEGQNVTLSCEQNLNHDAMYWYRQDPGQGLRLIYYSQIVNDFQKGDIAEGYSVSREKKESFPLTVTSAQKNPTAFYLCASRHASDKYNYGYTFGSGTRLTVV.

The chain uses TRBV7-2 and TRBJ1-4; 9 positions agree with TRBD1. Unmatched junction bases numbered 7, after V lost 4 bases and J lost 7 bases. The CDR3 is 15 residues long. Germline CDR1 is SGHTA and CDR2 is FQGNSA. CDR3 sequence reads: CASSSQGARGEKLFF. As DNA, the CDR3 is TGTGCCAGCAGCTCACAGGGGGCGCGGGGTGAAAAACTGTTTTTT.

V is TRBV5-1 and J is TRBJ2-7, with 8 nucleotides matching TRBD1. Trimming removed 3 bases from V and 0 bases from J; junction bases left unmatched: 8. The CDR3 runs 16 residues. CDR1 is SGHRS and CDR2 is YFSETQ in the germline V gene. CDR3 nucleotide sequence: TGCGCCAGCAGCTACGATCGGACAGGGAACTCCTACGAGCAGTACTTC. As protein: CASSYDRTGNSYEQYF.

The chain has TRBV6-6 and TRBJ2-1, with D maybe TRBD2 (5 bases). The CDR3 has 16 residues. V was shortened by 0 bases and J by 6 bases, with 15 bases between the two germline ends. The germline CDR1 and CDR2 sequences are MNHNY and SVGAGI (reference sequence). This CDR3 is CASSYSNLVAGNEQFF. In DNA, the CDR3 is TGTGCCAGCAGTTACTCGAATCTTGTGGCGGGCAATGAGCAGTTCTTC.

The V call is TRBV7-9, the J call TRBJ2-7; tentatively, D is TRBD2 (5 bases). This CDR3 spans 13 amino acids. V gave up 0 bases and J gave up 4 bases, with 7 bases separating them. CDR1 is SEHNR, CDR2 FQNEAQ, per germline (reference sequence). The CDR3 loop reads CASSLATGYEQYF. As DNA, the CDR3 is TGTGCCAGCAGCTTAGCTACGGGGTACGAGCAGTACTTC.

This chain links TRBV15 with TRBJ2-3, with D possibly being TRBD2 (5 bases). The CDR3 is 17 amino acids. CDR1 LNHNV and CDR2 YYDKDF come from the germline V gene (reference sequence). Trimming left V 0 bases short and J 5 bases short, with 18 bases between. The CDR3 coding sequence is TGTGCCACCAGCAGAGAACCCCGACTACCCCGAGGAGATACGCAGTATTTT. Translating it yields CATSREPRLPRGDTQYF.

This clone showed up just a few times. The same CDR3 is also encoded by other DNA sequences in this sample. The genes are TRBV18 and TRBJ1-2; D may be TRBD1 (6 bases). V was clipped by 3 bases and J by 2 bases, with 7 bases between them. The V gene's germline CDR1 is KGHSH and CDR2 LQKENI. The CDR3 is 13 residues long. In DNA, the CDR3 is TGTGCCAGCTCACCGGGACAAAACTATGGCTACACCTTC. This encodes CASSPGQNYGYTF.

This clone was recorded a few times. The CDR3 nucleotides read TGTGCCAGCAGCAAAGCGGGGGGGCAGATGGATACGCAGTATTTT. Protein sequence: CASSKAGGQMDTQYF. The J gene is TRBJ2-3, the V gene TRBV18, with 10 positions matching TRBD2. Germline-derived CDR1 and CDR2 are KGHSH and LQKENI. The CDR3 loop spans 15 amino acids. With V trimmed by 8 bases and J by 6 bases, 11 bases remained unmatched. The variable domain in full, with the rest retrieved from reference TRBV18 and TRBJ2-3, is NAGVMQNPRHLVRRRGQEARLRCSPMKGHSHVYWYRQLPEEGLKFMVYLQKENIIDESGMPKERFSAEFPKEGPSILRIQQVVRGDSAAYFCASSKAGGQMDTQYFGPGTRLTVL.

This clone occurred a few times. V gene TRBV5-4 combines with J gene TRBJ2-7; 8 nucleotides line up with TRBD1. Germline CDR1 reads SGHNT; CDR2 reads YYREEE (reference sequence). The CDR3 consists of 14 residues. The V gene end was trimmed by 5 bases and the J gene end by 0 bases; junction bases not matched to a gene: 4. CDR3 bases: TGTGCCAGCAGTCAGGACAGGGCCTCCTACGAGCAGTACTTC. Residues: CASSQDRASYEQYF.

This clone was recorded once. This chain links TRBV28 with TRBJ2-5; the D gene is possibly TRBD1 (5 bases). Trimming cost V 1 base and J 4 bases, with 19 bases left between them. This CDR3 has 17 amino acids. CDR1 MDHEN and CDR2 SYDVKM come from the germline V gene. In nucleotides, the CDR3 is TGTGCCAGCAGTTTATCAACAGGACCCTTTAGGGGAGAGACCCAGTACTTC. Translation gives CASSLSTGPFRGETQYF. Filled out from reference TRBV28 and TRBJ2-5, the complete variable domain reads DVKVTQSSRYLVKRTGEKVFLECVQDMDHENMFWYRQDPGLGLRLIYFSYDVKMKEKGDIPEGYSVSREKKERFSLILESASTNQTSMYLCASSLSTGPFRGETQYFGPGTRLLVL.